Sequencing of this T cell receptor beta chain was carried out in a study of blood T cell repertoires in COVID-19. Across the study: Acute-phase and convalescent COVID-19 samples originated in the United States, Italy and Spain. PBMCs, B-cell-depleted T cells, or T cells were the source of the cDNA or gDNA that made up the material.

The CDR3 consists of 15 residues. Germline CDR1 reads GTSNPN; CDR2 reads SVGIG (reference sequence). V dropped 1 base and J dropped 0 bases, with 13 bases sitting between them. In the original analysis: Cell counts per sample came from amplifying reference gene primers. The assay was immunoSEQ multiplex PCR, and TCRdb's table has in-frame clones only and misses some. V and J calls and clone size come straight from that table; D and trimming were deduced from the DNA. Of roughly 250,000 clones in the sample, roughly 83% were seen once. The TCR comes from a woman older than 75 with acute or convalescent COVID-19. The specimen was peripheral blood. The chain combines TRBV30 with TRBJ2-7; weak D call: TRBD1 (5 bases). CDR3 protein: CAWSGVGLGSYEQYF. DNA of the CDR3: TGTGCCTGGAGTGGGGTGGGGCTGGGCTCCTACGAGCAGTACTTC.